Listed below are T cell receptor beta chains from one sample, sequenced in a study of blood T cell repertoires in COVID-19. The method was immunoSEQ multiplex PCR; TCRdb's version includes in-frame clones alone and lacks a portion of them. The table lists more than 250,000 clones, about nine tenths of them singletons, with 1% in the top ten. Sample: peripheral blood. The receptors derive from a man aged 50-59 years with active or convalescent COVID-19. Both conserved end residues are part of each CDR3. D genes are given only for firm matches. Some rows mark clone size as missing; the rest say once, few, many or name a class of expanded clone.

>.|TRBJ1-1|15|TRBD1|TRBV28
TGTGCCAGCAGTACGACAGGGGGCTTTGGCACTGAAGCTTTCTTT
CASSTTGGFGTEAFF
>.|TRBJ2-3|15|.|TRBV7-2
TGTGCCAGCAGCTTAGGGAGGACTTGGACAGATACGCAGTATTTT
CASSLGRTWTDTQYF
>.|TRBJ1-1|15|.|TRBV4-3
TGCGCCAGCAGCCAAGATCCCCACTCAGGCACTGAAGCTTTCTTT
CASSQDPHSGTEAFF
>.|TRBJ2-7|14|.|TRBV15
TGTGCCACCAGCAGCGGACAGTTCTCCTACGAGCAGTACTTC
CATSSGQFSYEQYF
>.|TRBJ2-1|11|.|TRBV11-3
TGTGCCAGCAGCTTTAGCGGTGAGCAGTTCTTC
CASSFSGEQFF
>.|TRBJ2-5|15|TRBD1|TRBV4-2
TGTGCCAGCAGCCAACAGGGGGCGGGCCGAGAGACCCAGTACTTC
CASSQQGAGRETQYF
>.|TRBJ2-7|15|TRBD1|TRBV28
TGTGCCAGCAGCTCCGTCGGGACAGGGTCTATAGAGCAGTACTTC
CASSSVGTGSIEQYF
>.|TRBJ2-1|15|.|TRBV28
TGTGCCAGCACCTCGGCGGGGACCCGCTACAATGAGCAGTTCTTC
CASTSAGTRYNEQFF
>.|TRBJ2-1|16|TRBD1|TRBV19
TGTGCCAGTAGTATCCCCCCAGGGGGCGCTTACAATGAGCAGTTCTTC
CASSIPPGGAYNEQFF
>once|TRBJ2-5|17|.|TRBV11-2
TGTGCCAGCAGCTTAGGGTCGAGGGAGGTCGACCAAGAGACCCAGTACTTC
CASSLGSREVDQETQYF
>.|TRBJ2-1|15|.|TRBV29-1
TGCAGCGTTGAAGAGTACAGGTCCTCCTACAATGAGCAGTTCTTC
CSVEEYRSSYNEQFF
>.|TRBJ2-7|16|TRBD1|TRBV11-1
TGTGCCAGCAGCTCAGGCCCGGGACAGGGAGGCTACGAGCAGTACTTC
CASSSGPGQGGYEQYF
>.|TRBJ2-7|16|TRBD2|TRBV6-1
TGTGCCAGCAGTGATAGCGGGGGGCCAGAACCTTACGAGCAGTACTTC
CASSDSGGPEPYEQYF
>.|TRBJ1-1|14|.|TRBV10-2
TGCGCCAGCAGGCCCGGACAGCAAGGCGCTGAAGCTTTCTTT
CASRPGQQGAEAFF
>.|TRBJ2-5|14|.|TRBV10-1
TGCGCCAGCACCCACCCAGGGAAGGTGGAGACCCAGTACTTC
CASTHPGKVETQYF
>.|TRBJ1-1|13|.|TRBV6-5
TGTGCCACCCGAGGCCAGTTGAACACTGAAGCTTTCTTT
CATRGQLNTEAFF
>.|TRBJ1-2|15|TRBD1|TRBV4-2
TGTGCCAGCAGCCAAGACCGACAGGGTCCTTATGGCTACACCTTC
CASSQDRQGPYGYTF
>.|TRBJ1-1|14|.|TRBV6-5
TGTGCCAGCAGTTACTCGCAGGCGAACACTGAAGCTTTCTTT
CASSYSQANTEAFF
>.|TRBJ1-4|16|.|TRBV7-9
TGTGCCAGCAGCCTCGGAGGGGGGGGAACTAATGAAAAACTGTTTTTT
CASSLGGGGTNEKLFF
>.|TRBJ1-1|16|.|TRBV5-1
TGCGCCAGCAGCTTGGCATCCGGTTTTTGGAACACTGAAGCTTTCTTT
CASSLASGFWNTEAFF
>.|TRBJ2-7|13|.|TRBV11-2
TGTGCCAGCAGCTGGGGCAGGACATACGAGCAGTACTTC
CASSWGRTYEQYF
>.|TRBJ1-2|11|.|TRBV19
TGTGCCAGTAGTATAGGAGATGGCTACACCTTC
CASSIGDGYTF
>once|TRBJ1-1|12|.|TRBV10-1
TGCGCCAGCAGTTCGGGGGGCCTCGGGGCTTTCTTT
CASSSGGLGAFF
>.|TRBJ2-1|15|TRBD2|TRBV19
TGTGCCAGTAGAAGCGTAGCGGGAGTCGTCGATGAGCAGTTCTTC
CASRSVAGVVDEQFF
>.|TRBJ2-7|14|.|TRBV6-5
TGTGCCAGCAGGCCAGCGGGCTTCATCTACGAGCAGTACTTC
CASRPAGFIYEQYF
>once|TRBJ1-5|12|.|TRBV29-1
TGCAGCGTTGGACAGCGAGATCAGCCCCAGCATTTT
CSVGQRDQPQHF
>.|TRBJ2-7|14|TRBD1|TRBV10-3
TGTGCCATCAGTGGGGGGACAGGGAGAGGCGAGCAGTACTTC
CAISGGTGRGEQYF
>.|TRBJ2-6|16|.|TRBV27
TGTGCCAGCAGTCAGGGTCCTCTCTGGGTGGCCAACGTCCTGACTTTC
CASSQGPLWVANVLTF
>.|TRBJ2-5|13|.|TRBV14
TGTGCCAGCAGCCAAGAAATCCGCAGCGGCCAGTACTTC
CASSQEIRSGQYF
>once|TRBJ2-1|13|.|TRBV7-2
TGTGCCAGCAGCTTGGTTGACTCCAGCGAGCAGTTCTTC
CASSLVDSSEQFF
>.|TRBJ2-1|12|.|TRBV7-2
TGTGCCAGCAGCCCGGTCGGGGGTGAGCAGTTCTTC
CASSPVGGEQFF
>.|TRBJ1-3|13|TRBD1|TRBV6-2/TRBV6-3
TGTGCCAGCAGTTATCTACAGGGGAACACCATATATTTT
CASSYLQGNTIYF
>.|TRBJ2-5|15|TRBD1|TRBV30
TGTGCCTGGAGTGTGGGACAGGGGGCGTCGGAGACCCAGTACTTC
CAWSVGQGASETQYF
>.|TRBJ1-5|11|.|TRBV6-6
TGTGCCAGCAGGGCCAATCAGCCCCAGCATTTT
CASRANQPQHF
>few|TRBJ1-5|13|.|TRBV6-5
TGTGCCAGCGGGGGGGGCCGGAATCAGCCCCAGCATTTT
CASGGGRNQPQHF
>.|TRBJ1-2|15|TRBD1|TRBV5-4
TGTGCCAGCAGCTATCCGGGACAGGGTAAAAGTGGCTACACCTTC
CASSYPGQGKSGYTF
>.|TRBJ2-3|18|TRBD2|TRBV28
TGTGCCAGCAGTTTAGGGACTAGCGGGAGACTCCCACAAGATACGCAGTATTTT
CASSLGTSGRLPQDTQYF
>few|TRBJ2-1|13|.|TRBV5-1
TGCGCCAGCACGCGGGACTCCTACAATGAGCAGTTCTTC
CASTRDSYNEQFF
>once|TRBJ1-5|16|.|TRBV28
TGTGCCAGCAGTTCACGGACTCTCCGGGGCAATCAGCCCCAGCATTTT
CASSSRTLRGNQPQHF
>.|TRBJ2-6|16|TRBD2|TRBV9
TGTGCCAGCAGCGAGGCCCGGGGGGTAGGGGCCAACGTCCTGACTTTC
CASSEARGVGANVLTF
>.|TRBJ1-2|15|TRBD1|TRBV6-5
TGTGCCAGCAGTTATAAGGGACAGGGGCTGAGGGGCTACACCTTC
CASSYKGQGLRGYTF
>.|TRBJ1-2|13|TRBD1|TRBV6-2/TRBV6-3
TGTGCCAGCAGTCTACGGACAGGGCATGGCTACACCTTC
CASSLRTGHGYTF
>.|TRBJ1-5|15|TRBD1|TRBV10-2
TGCGCCAGCAAGGTGGGGGACAGGGTTGGTCAGCCCCAGCATTTT
CASKVGDRVGQPQHF
>.|TRBJ2-3|14|TRBD1|TRBV27
TGTGCCAGCAGTCCCCGGACAGGGGGGGATACGCAGTATTTT
CASSPRTGGDTQYF
>.|TRBJ2-5|16|TRBD1|TRBV11-2
TGTGCCAGCAGCTTAGTTTTGGCAGGGGGCAGAGAGACCCAGTACTTC
CASSLVLAGGRETQYF
>.|TRBJ1-2|15|TRBD1|TRBV7-2
TGTGCCAGCAGCTTAGCAGGGGGCGCTGACTATGGCTACACCTTC
CASSLAGGADYGYTF
>once|TRBJ2-1|12|.|TRBV4-1
TGCGCCAGCAGCCCCGGGTACAATGAGCAGTTCTTC
CASSPGYNEQFF
>.|TRBJ1-2|16|TRBD1|TRBV28
TGTGCCAGCAGTTCCCCCGGGACAGGGGTTCGAAGTGGCTACACCTTC
CASSSPGTGVRSGYTF